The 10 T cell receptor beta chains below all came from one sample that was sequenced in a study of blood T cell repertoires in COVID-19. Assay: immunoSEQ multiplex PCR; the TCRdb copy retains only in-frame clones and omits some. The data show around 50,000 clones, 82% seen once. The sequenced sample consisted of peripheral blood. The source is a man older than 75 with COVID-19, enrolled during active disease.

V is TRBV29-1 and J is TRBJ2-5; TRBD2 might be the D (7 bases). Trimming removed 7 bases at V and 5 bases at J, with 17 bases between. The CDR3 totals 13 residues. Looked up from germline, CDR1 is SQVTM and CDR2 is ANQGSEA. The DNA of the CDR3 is TGCAGCGGTCTCCGGGGGGCATGGGAGACCCAGTACTTC. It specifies CSGLRGAWETQYF. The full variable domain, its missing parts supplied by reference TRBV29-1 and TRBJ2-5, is SAVISQKPSRDICQRGTSLTIQCQVDSQVTMMFWYRQQPGQSLTLIATANQGSEATYESGFVIDKFPISRPNLTFSTLTVSNMSPEDSSIYLCSGLRGAWETQYFGPGTRLLVL.

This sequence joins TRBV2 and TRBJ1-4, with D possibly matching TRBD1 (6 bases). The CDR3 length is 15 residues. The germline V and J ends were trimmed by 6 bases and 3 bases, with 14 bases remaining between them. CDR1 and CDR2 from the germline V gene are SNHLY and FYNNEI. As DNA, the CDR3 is TGTGCCAGCAGGTGGACAGTAGGTGCTAATGAAAAACTGTTTTTT. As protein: CASRWTVGANEKLFF.

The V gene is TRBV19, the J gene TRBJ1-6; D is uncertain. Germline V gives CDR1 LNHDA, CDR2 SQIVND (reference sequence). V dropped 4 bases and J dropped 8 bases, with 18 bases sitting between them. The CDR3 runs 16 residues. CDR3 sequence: CASSTLAGIGHSPLHF. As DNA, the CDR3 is TGTGCCAGTAGTACCCTGGCCGGGATTGGCCATTCACCCCTCCACTTT.

The CDR3 loop is CASSENGGFEQFF. DNA of the CDR3: TGTGCCAGCAGTGAAAATGGAGGGTTTGAGCAGTTCTTC. The rearrangement joins TRBV6-1 to TRBJ2-1, with TRBD2 as a possible D gene (6 bases). Germline V gene lookup returns CDR1 MNHNS and CDR2 SASEGT. This CDR3 is 13 amino acids long. Trimming took 2 bases from V and 9 from J, leaving 11 bases between them.

The DNA for the CDR3 is TGCGCCAGCAGCCAAGGGACAACAAACTATGGCTACACCTTC. It specifies CASSQGTTNYGYTF. The gene calls are TRBV4-3 and TRBJ1-2; a possible D gene is TRBD1 (5 bases). Germline V gene sequence: CDR1 LGHNA, CDR2 YSLEER. The ends were cut back, 1 base at V and 2 bases at J, with 8 bases in the middle. The CDR3 sequence is 14 residues long.

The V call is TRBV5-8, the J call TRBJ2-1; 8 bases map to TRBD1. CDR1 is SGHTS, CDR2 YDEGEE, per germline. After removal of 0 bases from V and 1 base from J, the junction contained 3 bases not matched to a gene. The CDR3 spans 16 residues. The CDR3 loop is CASSLGTGFSYNEQFF. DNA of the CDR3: TGTGCCAGCAGCTTGGGGACAGGGTTTTCCTACAATGAGCAGTTCTTC.

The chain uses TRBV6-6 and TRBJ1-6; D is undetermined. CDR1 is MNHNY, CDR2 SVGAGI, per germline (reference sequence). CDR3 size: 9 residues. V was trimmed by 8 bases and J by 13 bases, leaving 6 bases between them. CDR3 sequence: CASSPPLHF. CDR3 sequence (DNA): TGTGCCAGCTCCCCGCCCCTCCACTTT.

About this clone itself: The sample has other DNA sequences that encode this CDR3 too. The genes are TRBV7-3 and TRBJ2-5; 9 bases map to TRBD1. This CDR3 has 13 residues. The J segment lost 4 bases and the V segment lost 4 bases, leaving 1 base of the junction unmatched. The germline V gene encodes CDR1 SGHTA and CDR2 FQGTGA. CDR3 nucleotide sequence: TGTGCCAGCAGCTCGGGACAGGGAGAGACCCAGTACTTC. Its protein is CASSSGQGETQYF. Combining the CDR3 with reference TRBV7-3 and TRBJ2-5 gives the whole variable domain GAGVSQTPSNKVTEKGKYVELRCDPISGHTALYWYRQSLGQGPEFLIYFQGTGAADDSGLPNDRFFAVRPEGSVSTLKIQRTERGDSAVYLCASSSGQGETQYFGPGTRLLVL.

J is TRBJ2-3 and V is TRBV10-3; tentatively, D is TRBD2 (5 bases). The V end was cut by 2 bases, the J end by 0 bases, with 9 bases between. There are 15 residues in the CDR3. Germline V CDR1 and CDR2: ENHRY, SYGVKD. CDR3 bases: TGTGCCATCAGTGAGGGACTGTCAAGCACAGATACGCAGTATTTT. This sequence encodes CAISEGLSSTDTQYF.

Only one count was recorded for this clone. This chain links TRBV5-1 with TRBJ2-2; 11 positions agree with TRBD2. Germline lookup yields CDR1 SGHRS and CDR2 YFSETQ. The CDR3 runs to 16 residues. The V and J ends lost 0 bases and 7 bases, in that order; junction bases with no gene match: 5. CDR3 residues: CASSLDSGGAVGELFF. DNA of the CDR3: TGCGCCAGCAGCTTGGATAGCGGGGGGGCCGTCGGGGAGCTGTTTTTT.